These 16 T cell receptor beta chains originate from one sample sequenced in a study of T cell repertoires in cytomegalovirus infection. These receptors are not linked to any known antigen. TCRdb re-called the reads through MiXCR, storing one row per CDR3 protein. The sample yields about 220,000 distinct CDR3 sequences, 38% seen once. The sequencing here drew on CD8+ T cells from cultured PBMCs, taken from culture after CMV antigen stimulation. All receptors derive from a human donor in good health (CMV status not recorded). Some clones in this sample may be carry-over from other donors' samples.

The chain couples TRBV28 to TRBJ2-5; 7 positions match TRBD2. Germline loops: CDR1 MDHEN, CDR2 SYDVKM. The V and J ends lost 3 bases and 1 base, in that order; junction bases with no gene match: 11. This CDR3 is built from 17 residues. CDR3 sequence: CASSFASGTGGQETQYF. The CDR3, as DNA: TGTGCCAGCAGTTTCGCTAGCGGAACGGGGGGCCAAGAGACCCAGTACTTC.

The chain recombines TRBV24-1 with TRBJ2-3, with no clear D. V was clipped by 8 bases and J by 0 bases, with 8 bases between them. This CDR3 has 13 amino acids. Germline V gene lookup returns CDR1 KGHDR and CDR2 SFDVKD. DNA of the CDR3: TGTGCCACCACAGATTTTAGCACAGATACGCAGTATTTT. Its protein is CATTDFSTDTQYF.

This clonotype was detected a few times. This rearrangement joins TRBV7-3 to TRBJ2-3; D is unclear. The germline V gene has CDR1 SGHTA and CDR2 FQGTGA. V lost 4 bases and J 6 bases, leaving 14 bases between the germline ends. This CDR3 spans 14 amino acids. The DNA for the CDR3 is TGTGCCAGCAGCTCCCTGGGATCGGAGGATACGCAGTATTTT. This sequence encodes CASSSLGSEDTQYF.

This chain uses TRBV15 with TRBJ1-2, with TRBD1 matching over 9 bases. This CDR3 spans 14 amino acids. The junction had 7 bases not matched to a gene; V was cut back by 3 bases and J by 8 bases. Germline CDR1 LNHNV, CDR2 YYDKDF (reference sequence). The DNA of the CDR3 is TGTGCCACCAGCAGGGGACAGGGATTGGAAGGCTACACCTTC. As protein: CATSRGQGLEGYTF. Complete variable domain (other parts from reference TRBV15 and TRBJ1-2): DAMVIQNPRYQVTQFGKPVTLSCSQTLNHNVMYWYQQKSSQAPKLLFHYYDKDFNNEADTPDNFQSRRPNTSFCFLDIRSPGLGDTAMYLCATSRGQGLEGYTFGSGTRLTVV.

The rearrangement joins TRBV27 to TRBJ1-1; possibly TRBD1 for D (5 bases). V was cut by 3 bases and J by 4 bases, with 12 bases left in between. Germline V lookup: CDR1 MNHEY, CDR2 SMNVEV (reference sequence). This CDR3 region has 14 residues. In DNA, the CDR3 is TGTGCCAGCAGTTTTAGGGGTGGCGGCACTGAAGCTTTCTTT. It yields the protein CASSFRGGGTEAFF.

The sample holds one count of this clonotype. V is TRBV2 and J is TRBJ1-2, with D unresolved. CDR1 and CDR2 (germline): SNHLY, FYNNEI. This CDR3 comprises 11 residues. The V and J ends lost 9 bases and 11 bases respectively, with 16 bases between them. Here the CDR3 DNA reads TGTGCCAGAATCGGACCGGAGGTGTACACCTTC. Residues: CARIGPEVYTF.

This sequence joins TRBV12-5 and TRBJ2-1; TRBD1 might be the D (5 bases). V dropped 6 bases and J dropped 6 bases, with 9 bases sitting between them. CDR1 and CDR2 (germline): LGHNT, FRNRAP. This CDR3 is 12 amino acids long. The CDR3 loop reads CASGTQGNEQFF. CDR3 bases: TGTGCTAGTGGGACGCAGGGCAATGAGCAGTTCTTC.

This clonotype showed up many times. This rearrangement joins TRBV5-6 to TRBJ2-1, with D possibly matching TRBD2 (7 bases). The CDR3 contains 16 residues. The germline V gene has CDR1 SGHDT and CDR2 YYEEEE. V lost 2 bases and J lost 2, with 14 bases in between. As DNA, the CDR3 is TGTGCCAGCAGCTTAGGCGGGGGCTTAACCTACAATGAGCAGTTCTTC. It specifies CASSLGGGLTYNEQFF.

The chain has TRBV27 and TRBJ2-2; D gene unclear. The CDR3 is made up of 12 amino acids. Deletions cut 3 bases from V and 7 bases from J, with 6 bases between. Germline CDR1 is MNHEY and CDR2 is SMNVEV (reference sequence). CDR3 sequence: CASSFHSGELFF. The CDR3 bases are TGTGCCAGCAGTTTTCACAGCGGGGAGCTGTTTTTT.

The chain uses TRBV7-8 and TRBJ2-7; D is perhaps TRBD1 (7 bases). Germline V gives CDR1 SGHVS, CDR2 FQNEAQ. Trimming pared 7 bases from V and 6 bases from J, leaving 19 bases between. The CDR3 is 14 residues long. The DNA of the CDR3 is TGTGCCAGCATTCCCAACAGGGGACTCAGCGAGCAGTACTTC. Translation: CASIPNRGLSEQYF.

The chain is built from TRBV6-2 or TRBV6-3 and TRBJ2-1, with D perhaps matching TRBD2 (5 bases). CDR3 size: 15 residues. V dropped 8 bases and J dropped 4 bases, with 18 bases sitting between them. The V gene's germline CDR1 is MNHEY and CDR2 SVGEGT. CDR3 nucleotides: TGTGCCAGCCGGATCTCTCGGACTCAGTACAATGAGCAGTTCTTC. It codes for CASRISRTQYNEQFF.

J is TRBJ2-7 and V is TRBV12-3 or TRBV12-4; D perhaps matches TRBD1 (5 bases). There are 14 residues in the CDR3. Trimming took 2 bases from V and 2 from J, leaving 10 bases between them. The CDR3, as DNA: TGTGCCAGCAGTTTACAACAGGCCGCCTACGAGCAGTACTTC. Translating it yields CASSLQQAAYEQYF.

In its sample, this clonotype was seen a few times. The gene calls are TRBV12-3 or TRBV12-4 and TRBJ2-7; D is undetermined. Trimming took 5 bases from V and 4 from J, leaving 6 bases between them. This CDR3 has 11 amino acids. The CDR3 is CASSTAYEQYF. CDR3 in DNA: TGTGCCAGCAGTACTGCGTACGAGCAGTACTTC.

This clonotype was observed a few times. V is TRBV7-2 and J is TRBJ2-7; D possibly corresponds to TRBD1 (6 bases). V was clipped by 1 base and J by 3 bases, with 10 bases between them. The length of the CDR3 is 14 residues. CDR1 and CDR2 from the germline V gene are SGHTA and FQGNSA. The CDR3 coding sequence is TGTGCCAGCAGCTTAGAGGACAGCTACTACGAGCAGTACTTC. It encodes CASSLEDSYYEQYF.

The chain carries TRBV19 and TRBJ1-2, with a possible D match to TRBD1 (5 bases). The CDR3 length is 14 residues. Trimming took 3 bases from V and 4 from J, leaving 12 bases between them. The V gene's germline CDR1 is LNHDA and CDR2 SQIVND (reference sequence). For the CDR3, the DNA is TGTGCCAGTAGTATTAGAGGGGATGGCTATGGCTACACCTTC. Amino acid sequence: CASSIRGDGYGYTF.

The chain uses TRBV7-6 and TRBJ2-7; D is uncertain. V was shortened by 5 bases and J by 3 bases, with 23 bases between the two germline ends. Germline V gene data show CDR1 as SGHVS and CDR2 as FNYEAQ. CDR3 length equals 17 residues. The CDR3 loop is CASSPTIGLALYYEQYF. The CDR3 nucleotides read TGTGCCAGCAGCCCTACAATTGGGTTGGCACTCTACTACGAGCAGTACTTC.